This passage covers 19 T cell receptor beta chains from one sample sequenced in a study of blood T cell repertoires in COVID-19. The repertoire was sequenced with immunoSEQ multiplex PCR; TCRdb's copy has only in-frame clones and lacks some. The repertoire holds about 59,000 clones, with around three quarters as singletons. The sequencing input was peripheral blood. Receptor source: a man between 60 and 70 years old with acute or convalescent COVID-19.

This rearrangement joins TRBV7-2 to TRBJ2-7; 10 positions match TRBD2. There are 17 residues in the CDR3. The germline gives CDR1 SGHTA, CDR2 FQGNSA. The V segment lost 5 bases and the J segment 0 bases; nucleotides outside the gene matches: 10. The DNA of the CDR3 is TGTGCCAGCAGCGTCAAATTTAGCGGGGGGACCTCCTACGAGCAGTACTTC. Translating it yields CASSVKFSGGTSYEQYF.

The gene calls are TRBV5-5 and TRBJ2-1; D is uncertain. The CDR3 has 13 amino acids. Trimming took off 2 bases at V and 4 bases at J, with 7 bases between the two ends. The germline gives CDR1 SGHKS, CDR2 YYEKEE (reference sequence). The CDR3 nucleotides are TGTGCCAGCAGCTTCTCGGAGTACAATGAGCAGTTCTTC. Protein sequence: CASSFSEYNEQFF.

The rearrangement links TRBV19 to TRBJ2-3; tentative D call: TRBD1 (5 bases). Germline V gene sequence: CDR1 LNHDA, CDR2 SQIVND (reference sequence). Trimming left V 4 bases short and J 4 bases short, with 9 bases between. The CDR3 contains 13 residues. The CDR3 here is CASSKQGPDTQYF. The CDR3 nucleotides read TGTGCCAGTAGTAAGCAGGGCCCAGATACGCAGTATTTT.

In this sample, this clone turned up a few times. This chain joins TRBV18 and TRBJ1-2; 8 bases fit TRBD1. V was clipped by 5 bases and J by 2 bases; unmatched bases: 16. Germline V gene sequence: CDR1 KGHSH, CDR2 LQKENI. The CDR3 length is 18 residues. In DNA form, the CDR3 reads TGTGCCAGCTCAGCGAACCGGAAGCCGGGACAGGAGAACTATGGCTACACCTTC. Protein sequence: CASSANRKPGQENYGYTF.

The chain recombines TRBV2 with TRBJ2-7; D might be TRBD2 (5 bases). Trimming took 6 bases from V and 0 from J, leaving 12 bases between them. The CDR3 is 14 amino acids. Germline loops: CDR1 SNHLY, CDR2 FYNNEI. As DNA, the CDR3 is TGTGCCAGCAGGCAAAGAGGGAGCTCCTACGAGCAGTACTTC. Its protein is CASRQRGSSYEQYF.

The rearrangement links TRBV9 to TRBJ1-3; D not resolved. Germline V gene data show CDR1 as SGDLS and CDR2 as YYNGEE. V lost 3 bases, J lost 3 bases, and 7 bases lay in between. This CDR3 is 13 amino acids long. The CDR3 nucleotides read TGTGCCAGCAGCGCATCAAATGGAAACACCATATATTTT. Its translation: CASSASNGNTIYF.

The chain carries TRBV5-1 and TRBJ1-6; 9 bases line up with TRBD1. This CDR3 has 15 residues. Trimming cost V 2 bases and J 8 bases; bases outside gene matches: 5. The V gene's germline CDR1 is SGHRS and CDR2 YFSETQ. This CDR3 is CASSFTGGNDSPLHF. CDR3 DNA sequence: TGCGCCAGCAGCTTTACAGGGGGCAATGATTCACCCCTCCACTTT.

Details on this clone: The same CDR3 can be traced to other DNA sequences in this sample. The J gene is TRBJ1-6, the V gene TRBV5-6; 8 bases are a match to TRBD1. The germline V gene has CDR1 SGHDT and CDR2 YYEEEE. The CDR3 runs 14 residues. J lost 9 bases, V lost 0 bases, and 2 bases had no gene match. The DNA of the CDR3 is TGTGCCAGCAGCTTGGGTGACAGGGGTTCACCCCTCCACTTT. This codes for CASSLGDRGSPLHF.

This sequence joins TRBV6-1 and TRBJ1-1, with no clear D. CDR3 length: 16 residues. Germline V gene sequence: CDR1 MNHNS, CDR2 SASEGT. V lost 2 bases, J lost 7 bases, and 20 bases lay in between. CDR3 amino acids: CASSEQPSDDTGEAFF. The CDR3 nucleotides read TGTGCCAGCAGTGAACAACCTTCCGACGATACGGGTGAAGCTTTCTTT.

The chain has TRBV5-1 and TRBJ2-5; TRBD2 matches 7 bases. The CDR3 length is 16 residues. Looked up from germline, CDR1 is SGHRS and CDR2 is YFSETQ. Trimming cost V 4 bases and J 1 base; bases outside gene matches: 10. The chain's CDR3 is CASSLRDGGGQETQYF. Here the CDR3 DNA reads TGCGCCAGCAGCCTAAGAGATGGGGGGGGCCAAGAGACCCAGTACTTC.

The chain recombines TRBV18 with TRBJ2-2; D ambiguous. Trimming left V 6 bases short and J 7 bases short, with 9 bases between. Germline V gene data show CDR1 as KGHSH and CDR2 as LQKENI. The CDR3 spans 12 residues. CDR3 sequence (DNA): TGTGCCAGCTCTCCCAGGAACGGGGAGCTGTTTTTT. It is translated as CASSPRNGELFF.

The chain has TRBV18 and TRBJ2-3; possibly TRBD1 for D (6 bases). CDR1 and CDR2 (germline): KGHSH, LQKENI. V gave up 3 bases and J gave up 1 base, with 14 bases separating them. This CDR3 region has 16 residues. CDR3 nucleotides: TGTGCCAGCTCACCGAGGGGGACCCCGGGCACAGATACGCAGTATTTT. Amino acids: CASSPRGTPGTDTQYF. Combining the CDR3 with reference TRBV18 and TRBJ2-3 gives the whole variable domain NAGVMQNPRHLVRRRGQEARLRCSPMKGHSHVYWYRQLPEEGLKFMVYLQKENIIDESGMPKERFSAEFPKEGPSILRIQQVVRGDSAAYFCASSPRGTPGTDTQYFGPGTRLTVL.

This chain connects TRBV7-6 to TRBJ2-2; 7 bases are shared with TRBD1. Looked up from germline, CDR1 is SGHVS and CDR2 is FNYEAQ. The CDR3 covers 17 residues. The V segment lost 6 bases and the J segment 1 base; nucleotides outside the gene matches: 11. The CDR3 DNA sequence: TGTGCCAGCAGTCTAAACAGGGGCGAGGAGAACACCGGGGAGCTGTTTTTT. Protein product: CASSLNRGEENTGELFF.

V gene TRBV27 combines with J gene TRBJ2-1; weak D call: TRBD2 (6 bases). V lost 3 bases, J lost 4 bases, and 13 bases lay in between. The CDR3 consists of 15 residues. The germline V gene encodes CDR1 MNHEY and CDR2 SMNVEV (reference sequence). The CDR3 here is CASSFGGGSYNEQFF. The CDR3 coding sequence is TGTGCCAGCAGTTTCGGTGGGGGGTCGTACAATGAGCAGTTCTTC.

The V call is TRBV9, the J call TRBJ2-5; TRBD2 might be the D (6 bases). In germline, CDR1 is SGDLS, CDR2 YYNGEE. The CDR3 spans 14 residues. V lost 2 bases and J lost 5, with 13 bases in between. Written as DNA, the CDR3 is TGTGCCAGCAGCGTCACTCTTGGGAGGGAGACCCAGTACTTC. Translation: CASSVTLGRETQYF.

This rearrangement joins TRBV5-6 to TRBJ2-3, with TRBD2 matching 9 bases. The germline gives CDR1 SGHDT, CDR2 YYEEEE. The CDR3 sequence is 13 residues long. With V trimmed by 7 bases and J by 3 bases, 3 bases remained unmatched. CDR3 loop: CASGTSPTDTQYF. CDR3 coding DNA: TGTGCCAGCGGGACTAGCCCTACAGATACGCAGTATTTT.

This chain joins TRBV5-1 and TRBJ1-1, with TRBD1 matching 10 bases. CDR1 is SGHRS and CDR2 is YFSETQ in the germline V gene. Trimming removed 4 bases from V and 0 bases from J; junction bases left unmatched: 9. The CDR3 has 17 residues. The CDR3, as DNA: TGCGCCAGCAGCGGCGGACAGGGGGGCTATTTGAACACTGAAGCTTTCTTT. Amino acids: CASSGGQGGYLNTEAFF.

The rearrangement links TRBV24-1 to TRBJ2-5; 12 nucleotides agree with TRBD2. Germline CDR1 reads KGHDR; CDR2 reads SFDVKD. The CDR3 has 16 residues. The V segment lost 1 base and the J segment 2 bases; nucleotides outside the gene matches: 1. The CDR3 nucleotides are TGTGCCACCAGTGATTTCGGGACTAGCGGGCAAGAGACCCAGTACTTC. Residues: CATSDFGTSGQETQYF.

V is TRBV19 and J is TRBJ2-3; D may be TRBD2 (6 bases). The CDR3 runs to 15 residues. The ends were cut back, 5 bases at V and 1 base at J, with 13 bases in the middle. Germline CDR1 LNHDA, CDR2 SQIVND (reference sequence). The CDR3 sequence is CASSPRGSGTDTQYF. The CDR3 DNA is TGTGCCAGTAGTCCCCGGGGGTCAGGCACAGATACGCAGTATTTT.